This T cell receptor beta chain came from a study of blood T cell repertoires in COVID-19. Whole-study context: Sites across the United States, Italy and Spain contributed samples from acute and convalescent COVID-19.

Comment on this clone: Its ends do not fully match the called genes, so a read error is possible.

Study processing details: The authors estimated nucleated cell counts from reference gene primer amplification. Profiled with immunoSEQ multiplex PCR; TCRdb holds only in-frame clones, not every one. V and J calls and clone size come straight from that table; D and trimming were deduced from the DNA. The table includes about 140,000 clones, around four fifths detected once. Germline V lookup: CDR1 WSHSY, CDR2 SAAADI. The CDR3 extends over 18 amino acids. The source is a woman of 80 years or more with acute or convalescent COVID-19. The V and J genes are TRBV10-2 and TRBJ2-3; 12 bases map to TRBD2. The sequencing input was peripheral blood. As DNA, the CDR3 is TGCCCCAGCAGACGACGCCGACTAGCGGGAGAGGGTGCAGATACGCAGTATTTT. Residues: CPSRRRRLAGEGADTQYF.